These 30 T cell receptor beta chains came from one sample sequenced in a study of blood T cell repertoires in COVID-19. Profiled with immunoSEQ multiplex PCR; TCRdb holds only in-frame clones, not every one. Counted here are about 390,000 clones, just under 90% occurring once; the ten biggest clones make up roughly a tenth. Specimen: PBMCs or T cells enriched from blood (not recorded which). Receptors originate from a woman between 50 and 59 years old who had recovered from COVID-19.

V usage is TRBV10-3 and J usage is TRBJ1-1; TRBD1 aligns across 9 bases. Unmatched junction bases numbered 5, after V lost 11 bases and J lost 1 base. This CDR3 is built from 13 residues. Per germline, CDR1 ENHRY and CDR2 SYGVKD. CDR3 sequence reads: CASLTGGNTEAFF. The DNA for the CDR3 is TGTGCCTCCCTGACAGGGGGGAACACTGAAGCTTTCTTT.

The chain has TRBV9 and TRBJ1-4; unclear D gene. V was cut by 3 bases and J by 4 bases, with 13 bases left in between. Germline CDR1 SGDLS, CDR2 YYNGEE. This CDR3 comprises 15 residues. CDR3 sequence reads: CASSEGLRLNEKLFF. The CDR3 bases are TGTGCCAGCAGCGAAGGACTCCGGCTTAATGAAAAACTGTTTTTT.

The chain has TRBV19 and TRBJ2-1; 9 bases map to TRBD1. This CDR3 region has 14 residues. Germline loops: CDR1 LNHDA, CDR2 SQIVND (reference sequence). Unmatched junction bases numbered 6, after V lost 7 bases and J lost 5 bases. CDR3 region: CASIPGQGNNEQFF. The CDR3 DNA reads as TGTGCCAGTATCCCGGGACAGGGTAACAATGAGCAGTTCTTC.

J is TRBJ2-5 and V is TRBV6-4; D might be TRBD1 (5 bases). The CDR3 has 13 residues. V was clipped by 6 bases and J by 5 bases, with 13 bases between them. Germline V gives CDR1 MRHNA, CDR2 SNTAGT. CDR3 amino acids: CASSRQSRETQYF. The CDR3 nucleotides read TGTGCCAGCAGCAGACAGAGCCGGGAGACCCAGTACTTC.

CDR3 in DNA: TGTGCCAGCAGCTTACAAACAGTAAGTGCCTACGAGCAGTACTTC. Translated, it gives CASSLQTVSAYEQYF. V and J are TRBV11-2 and TRBJ2-7; D gene ambiguous. This CDR3 is built from 15 residues. Trimming took 2 bases from V and 2 from J, leaving 13 bases between them. Germline assignment: CDR1 SGHAT and CDR2 FQNNGV.

J is TRBJ2-1 and V is TRBV11-1; weak D call: TRBD2 (7 bases). Germline CDR1 reads SGHAT; CDR2 reads FQDESV (reference sequence). The CDR3 is 14 amino acids. V lost 1 base to trimming and J lost 9 bases, with 13 bases between them. CDR3 sequence (DNA): TGTGCCAGCAGCTTAGATCTGCGGGGGCGTGAGCAGTTCTTC. Its protein is CASSLDLRGREQFF.

With respect to this clone: The same CDR3 also results from other DNA sequences found in this sample. This rearrangement joins TRBV3-1 (or the pseudogene TRBV3-2) to TRBJ2-2; 10 positions match TRBD1. Germline CDR1 LGHDT, CDR2 YNNKEL (reference sequence). The V segment lost 6 bases and the J segment 3 bases; nucleotides outside the gene matches: 7. The CDR3 spans 16 residues. The CDR3 nucleotides are TGTGCCAGCAGTCCGACCGGGACAGGGGACACCGGGGAGCTGTTTTTT. Protein product: CASSPTGTGDTGELFF.

V gene TRBV7-8 combines with J gene TRBJ2-2, with 7 positions matching TRBD2. The CDR3 loop spans 16 amino acids. With 0 bases clipped from V and 0 bases from J, the junction kept 1 base outside the gene matches. CDR1 and CDR2 (germline): SGHVS, FQNEAQ. The CDR3 DNA reads as TGTGCCAGCAGCTTAGCTGCGGGGGCGAACACCGGGGAGCTGTTTTTT. Translation gives CASSLAAGANTGELFF.

The CDR3 sequence: CASSALQGATEAFF. The DNA for the CDR3 is TGTGCCAGCAGCGCACTTCAGGGGGCCACTGAAGCTTTCTTT. The chain employs TRBV11-2 and TRBJ1-1; TRBD1 agrees at 8 bases. With V trimmed by 5 bases and J by 4 bases, 6 bases remained unmatched. This CDR3 is 14 amino acids long. In germline, CDR1 is SGHAT, CDR2 FQNNGV.

The V call is TRBV3-1 (or the pseudogene TRBV3-2), the J call TRBJ1-2, with a tentative D call TRBD1 (6 bases). The CDR3 covers 15 residues. Deletions cut 6 bases from V and 2 bases from J, with 16 bases between. CDR1 is LGHDT, CDR2 YNNKEL, per germline (reference sequence). The CDR3 loop is CASSMGASPNYGYTF. The CDR3 nucleotides read TGTGCCAGCAGTATGGGGGCCAGTCCCAACTATGGCTACACCTTC.

The rearrangement links TRBV4-2 to TRBJ1-2, with D unclear. From germline, CDR1 is LGHNA and CDR2 YNFKEQ. V shed 0 bases and J shed 4 bases, with 12 bases lying between them. The CDR3 consists of 15 residues. The CDR3 is CASSQDFDTLYGYTF. CDR3 coding DNA: TGTGCCAGCAGCCAAGACTTTGACACCCTCTATGGCTACACCTTC.

This chain uses TRBV28 with TRBJ1-1; D gene uncertain. This CDR3 has 16 residues. V lost 5 bases and J 0 bases, leaving 16 bases between the germline ends. Germline CDR1 and CDR2: MDHEN and SYDVKM. The CDR3 coding sequence is TGTGCCAGCAGTCACTCGGTGTTAGACATGAACACTGAAGCTTTCTTT. Translated, it gives CASSHSVLDMNTEAFF.

The chain combines TRBV2 with TRBJ1-5; D may be TRBD1 (5 bases). The germline gives CDR1 SNHLY, CDR2 FYNNEI. This CDR3 is 16 amino acids long. The V gene lost 4 bases and the J gene lost 6 bases, with 19 bases spanning the gap. Here the CDR3 reads CASSGSGAVVFQPQHF. CDR3 DNA: TGTGCCAGCAGTGGGAGTGGGGCGGTCGTTTTTCAGCCCCAGCATTTT.

The gene calls are TRBV5-5 and TRBJ1-1; D is possibly TRBD1 (5 bases). V shed 3 bases and J shed 1 base, with 7 bases lying between them. The CDR3 has 13 amino acids. Germline CDR1 reads SGHKS; CDR2 reads YYEKEE (reference sequence). In DNA form, the CDR3 reads TGTGCCAGCAGCTCCGGACAGAACACTGAAGCTTTCTTT. Translated: CASSSGQNTEAFF.

This chain joins TRBV2 and TRBJ2-7; D uncertain. Germline V gene sequence: CDR1 SNHLY, CDR2 FYNNEI. V was shortened by 2 bases and J by 2 bases, with 10 bases between the two germline ends. This CDR3 contains 14 residues. The CDR3 DNA follows: TGTGCCAGCAGTGAACCTACAGACACCTACGAGCAGTACTTC. Its translation is CASSEPTDTYEQYF.

The chain combines TRBV5-4 with TRBJ1-6, with a weak D call TRBD1 (6 bases). Germline lookup yields CDR1 SGHNT and CDR2 YYREEE (reference sequence). The V and J ends lost 4 bases and 0 bases respectively, with 14 bases between them. There are 17 residues in the CDR3. CDR3 in DNA: TGTGCCAGCAGCAATAGGGGGGGGCTCTCCTATAATTCACCCCTCCACTTT. Amino acids: CASSNRGGLSYNSPLHF.

The chain employs TRBV3-1 (or the pseudogene TRBV3-2) and TRBJ2-3; tentatively, D is TRBD1 (5 bases). The CDR3 is 15 amino acids. Per germline, CDR1 LGHDT and CDR2 YNNKEL (reference sequence). V gave up 4 bases and J gave up 1 base, with 12 bases separating them. CDR3 nucleotide sequence: TGTGCCAGCAGCCCCCGAGACAGCCGCACAGATACGCAGTATTTT. Translating it yields CASSPRDSRTDTQYF.

CDR3 region: CASSELASGGTQYF. The CDR3 nucleotides read TGTGCCAGCAGTGAATTGGCTAGCGGGGGGACCCAGTACTTC. This chain joins TRBV2 and TRBJ2-5; TRBD2 matches 10 bases. The ends lost 2 bases at V and 7 bases at J; junction bases unmatched: 4. The CDR3 is 14 residues long. Germline CDR1 reads SNHLY; CDR2 reads FYNNEI. Combining the CDR3 with reference TRBV2 and TRBJ2-5 gives the whole variable domain EPEVTQTPSHQVTQMGQEVILRCVPISNHLYFYWYRQILGQKVEFLVSFYNNEISEKSEIFDDQFSVERPDGSNFTLKIRSTKLEDSAMYFCASSELASGGTQYFGPGTRLLVL.

The CDR3 spells CASSQDSNYGYTF. The CDR3 coding sequence is TGTGCCAGCAGCCAAGACAGTAACTATGGCTACACCTTC. The chain employs TRBV3-1 (or the pseudogene TRBV3-2) and TRBJ1-2; the D is unclear. Germline CDR1 is LGHDT and CDR2 is YNNKEL (reference sequence). The CDR3 covers 13 residues. V lost 0 bases and J lost 1, with 3 bases in between.

The chain couples TRBV7-2 to TRBJ1-2; D perhaps matches TRBD1 (6 bases). CDR1 SGHTA and CDR2 FQGNSA come from the germline V gene. The CDR3 runs to 14 residues. V was shortened by 6 bases and J by 7 bases, with 18 bases between the two germline ends. CDR3 DNA sequence: TGTGCCAGCAGACTCAGGGGTCTGGAACCTGGCTACACCTTC. It specifies CASRLRGLEPGYTF.

The rearrangement links TRBV7-3 to TRBJ1-4, with TRBD1 matching over 8 bases. The CDR3 length is 12 residues. J gave up 11 bases and V 5 bases, and 4 bases lay outside the gene matches. CDR1 is SGHTA and CDR2 is FQGTGA in the germline V gene. The CDR3 nucleotides are TGTGCCAGCAGCCCATGGGACAGGAAACTGTTTTTT. It is translated as CASSPWDRKLFF.

The DNA of the CDR3 is TGCGCCAGCAGTGACCTCAGGGGAACAGGCTCACCCCTCCACTTT. It translates to CASSDLRGTGSPLHF. The chain links TRBV10-2 to TRBJ1-6; tentatively, D is TRBD1 (6 bases). This CDR3 is built from 15 residues. Germline loops: CDR1 WSHSY, CDR2 SAAADI. With 3 bases removed from V and 10 bases from J, the gap between germline ends came to 16 bases.

The table lists this clone with a few counts. This rearrangement joins TRBV19 to TRBJ1-1; D uncertain. The CDR3 has 14 amino acids. V lost 4 bases to trimming and J lost 4 bases, with 13 bases between them. From germline, CDR1 is LNHDA and CDR2 SQIVND (reference sequence). CDR3 coding DNA: TGTGCCAGTAGTAGGGATTCGGCGGGCACTGAAGCTTTCTTT. This codes for CASSRDSAGTEAFF. Full variable domain (rest looked up from reference TRBV19 and TRBJ1-1): DGGITQSPKYLFRKEGQNVTLSCEQNLNHDAMYWYRQDPGQGLRLIYYSQIVNDFQKGDIAEGYSVSREKKESFPLTVTSAQKNPTAFYLCASSRDSAGTEAFFGQGTRLTVV.

This chain joins TRBV30 and TRBJ2-7, with a tentative D call TRBD2 (6 bases). The CDR3 has 21 residues. V was cut by 5 bases and J by 0 bases, with 35 bases left in between. The germline gives CDR1 GTSNPN, CDR2 SVGIG (reference sequence). The CDR3 spells CAWGYGGGRASPQLSSYEQYF. The CDR3 DNA is TGTGCCTGGGGATATGGGGGAGGACGGGCATCCCCTCAGCTAAGCTCCTACGAGCAGTACTTC.

The genes are TRBV4-2 and TRBJ1-1; D not resolved. Germline CDR1 and CDR2: LGHNA and YNFKEQ. V dropped 1 base and J dropped 1 base, with 4 bases sitting between them. CDR3 length: 13 amino acids. CDR3 residues: CASSQGGNTEAFF. CDR3 nucleotide sequence: TGTGCCAGCAGCCAAGGCGGGAACACTGAAGCTTTCTTT.

The V call is TRBV6-5, the J call TRBJ1-3, with D perhaps TRBD1 (6 bases). V lost 5 bases, J lost 1 base, and 9 bases lay in between. This CDR3 spans 14 amino acids. Germline V gives CDR1 MNHEY, CDR2 SVGAGI. The CDR3, as DNA: TGTGCCAGCAGTCGTGGACAGTCTGGAAACACCATATATTTT. Translated, it gives CASSRGQSGNTIYF.

V gene TRBV27 combines with J gene TRBJ2-1, with D possibly being TRBD2 (6 bases). This CDR3 is 15 amino acids long. Trimming took 5 bases from V and 3 from J, leaving 14 bases between them. Germline CDR1 MNHEY, CDR2 SMNVEV (reference sequence). This CDR3 reads CASSIGTGGYNEQFF. DNA of the CDR3: TGTGCCAGCAGTATCGGGACTGGGGGCTACAATGAGCAGTTCTTC.

The genes are TRBV7-2 and TRBJ1-2; 7 bases map to TRBD1. The junction had 11 bases not matched to a gene; V was cut back by 7 bases and J by 6 bases. The CDR3 is 14 amino acids. Germline loops: CDR1 SGHTA, CDR2 FQGNSA. CDR3 DNA sequence: TGTGCCAGCAACACCATAGACAGGGCGGATGGCTACACCTTC. Translating it yields CASNTIDRADGYTF.

CDR3 amino acids: CASSQSDRAGSPLHF. The CDR3, as DNA: TGTGCCAGCAGCCAGTCGGACAGGGCTGGTTCACCCCTCCACTTT. The chain couples TRBV14 to TRBJ1-6, with TRBD1 matching over 8 bases. CDR3 length: 15 amino acids. CDR1 is SGHDN, CDR2 FVKESK, per germline. Trimming took 3 bases from V and 9 from J; bases not matched to a gene: 7.

The chain recombines TRBV3-1 (or the pseudogene TRBV3-2) with TRBJ2-1; 10 nucleotides align to TRBD2. The trim removed 4 bases at V and 5 bases at J, leaving 11 bases unmatched. There are 17 residues in the CDR3. CDR1 is LGHDT, CDR2 YNNKEL, per germline (reference sequence). CDR3: CASSLALLAGAHNEQFF. In DNA, the CDR3 is TGTGCCAGCAGCCTCGCCCTCCTAGCGGGGGCCCACAATGAGCAGTTCTTC.